The subject of this entry is one TCR beta chain. Germline values: CDR1 SGHAT, CDR2 FQNNGV. The V and J ends lost 5 bases and 1 base, in that order; junction bases with no gene match: 8. The CDR3 has 15 amino acids. Here immunoSEQ multiplex PCR was the method, and the copy in TCRdb shows in-frame clones only, minus some. The sample consists of 25,000 to 30,000 clones, roughly 83% of them appearing once. This entry comes from a study of OX40 agonist ivuxolimab in advanced cancers. Study at large: Patients received the agonistic anti-OX40 (CD134) antibody ivuxolimab. At 0.01 to 10 mg/kg, ivuxolimab was administered intravenously to patients every 2 weeks. Having had anti-PD-1, anti-PD-L1 or anti-CTLA-4 therapy before was allowed, and about 42% had some. Among those enrolled, mean age was 60 years (range about 23 to 90) and 70% to 85% were male.

Sequencing was performed on CD4+ or CD8+ T cells sorted from blood, taken in a trial of the OX40 agonist ivuxolimab. The chain has TRBV11-2 and TRBJ2-7, with 7 nucleotides matching TRBD1. This clonotype was sampled from an adult with an advanced solid tumor such as melanoma, head and neck, liver or kidney cancer. CDR3 protein: CASSSPDRNSYEQYF. CDR3 sequence (DNA): TGTGCCAGCAGCAGCCCGGACAGGAATTCCTACGAGCAGTACTTC. Full variable domain (outside the CDR3, taken from reference TRBV11-2 and TRBJ2-7): EAGVAQSPRYKIIEKRQSVAFWCNPISGHATLYWYQQILGQGPKLLIQFQNNGVVDDSQLPKDRFSAERLKGVDSTLKIQPAKLEDSAVYLCASSSPDRNSYEQYFGPGTRLTVT.